These 32 T cell receptor beta chains came from one sample sequenced in a study of response to subunit inactivated influenza vaccine. TCRdb reprocessed the RT-PCR reads via MiXCR and lists one record per CDR3 protein. The sample gives a few hundred thousand distinct CDR3 sequences, around 9.9% of which show up once; over 9.5% is in the top ten. Sequenced material: PBMCs from blood, taken about 6 weeks after vaccination. Every receptor here comes from a man between 50 and 59 years old who received an inactivated influenza vaccine.

The CDR3 DNA follows: TGTGCCAGCACAGCTAGCGGGAGGATGAATACGCAGTATTTT. Its translation: CASTASGRMNTQYF. The rearrangement joins TRBV6-2 or TRBV6-3 to TRBJ2-3; 11 bases align to TRBD2. Germline V gene lookup returns CDR1 MNHEY and CDR2 SVGEGT. V dropped 7 bases and J dropped 7; count of bases not matched to a gene: 7. The CDR3 runs to 14 residues.

This sequence joins TRBV18 and TRBJ1-1, with D uncertain. Germline V gene data show CDR1 as KGHSH and CDR2 as LQKENI. V was pared by 2 bases and J by 2 bases, with 6 bases between. There are 13 residues in the CDR3. CDR3 coding DNA: TGTGCCAGCTCACCAGCAGATAACACTGAAGCTTTCTTT. This codes for CASSPADNTEAFF.

This clonotype was picked up a small number of times. The chain uses TRBV12-3 or TRBV12-4 and TRBJ2-1; D is possibly TRBD1 (5 bases). V lost 6 bases and J lost 4, with 10 bases in between. CDR3 length: 13 residues. The chain's CDR3 is CASSLGHYNEQFF. The CDR3 nucleotides read TGTGCCAGCAGCCTCGGACATTACAATGAGCAGTTCTTC.

This clonotype was observed a few times. This chain links TRBV20-1 with TRBJ2-3; 7 bases line up with TRBD2. The CDR3 extends over 21 amino acids. After removal of 4 bases from V and 5 bases from J, the junction contained 30 bases not matched to a gene. The V gene's germline CDR1 is DFQATT and CDR2 SNEGSKA (reference sequence). The CDR3 loop reads CSAIVTSTKSPLHHLKDTQYF. DNA of the CDR3: TGCAGTGCTATCGTGACTAGCACAAAGAGTCCCCTTCACCACTTGAAAGATACGCAGTATTTT.

This clonotype was counted between two and nine times. The chain joins TRBV5-1 to TRBJ2-7; the D call may be TRBD1 or TRBD2 (5 bases each). The germline V gene has CDR1 SGHRS and CDR2 YFSETQ. CDR3 length: 16 residues. V was pared by 4 bases and J by 0 bases, with 17 bases between. The CDR3 DNA follows: TGCGCCAGCAGCCCCAGGGTTGGGACCAGCTCCTACGAGCAGTACTTC. It translates to CASSPRVGTSSYEQYF. The full variable domain, rest sourced from reference TRBV5-1 and TRBJ2-7, is KAGVTQTPRYLIKTRGQQVTLSCSPISGHRSVSWYQQTPGQGLQFLFEYFSETQRNKGNFPGRFSGRQFSNSRSEMNVSTLELGDSALYLCASSPRVGTSSYEQYFGPGTRLTVT.

This clonotype has a count of ten or more. This chain's CDR3 is CASSLEGLSNQPQHF. DNA of the CDR3: TGCGCCAGCAGCTTGGAGGGTTTAAGCAATCAGCCCCAGCATTTT. The chain is built from TRBV5-1 and TRBJ1-5; no clear D. This CDR3 has 15 amino acids. The V and J ends lost 0 bases and 1 base respectively, with 8 bases between them. The germline V gene has CDR1 SGHRS and CDR2 YFSETQ.

The chain recombines TRBV7-2 with TRBJ2-1; D is ambiguous. The germline V and J ends were trimmed by 2 bases and 6 bases, with 14 bases remaining between them. The CDR3 has 15 residues. CDR1 and CDR2 from the germline V gene are SGHTA and FQGNSA. DNA of the CDR3: TGTGCCAGCAGCTTACTGGCTAGTCAGGTCAATGAGCAGTTCTTC. It is translated as CASSLLASQVNEQFF.

This clonotype was seen a handful of times. The rearrangement uses TRBV6-2 or TRBV6-3 and TRBJ2-7; 10 bases are a match to TRBD2. The J segment lost 6 bases and the V segment lost 1 base, leaving 6 bases of the junction unmatched. The CDR3 has 15 residues. Germline CDR1 is MNHEY and CDR2 is SVGEGT. The CDR3 region is CASSYYSSGSFEQYF. CDR3 DNA: TGTGCCAGCAGTTACTACTCTAGCGGGAGTTTCGAGCAGTACTTC.

This clonotype was picked up a small number of times. The J gene is TRBJ2-5, the V gene TRBV9; a possible D gene is TRBD2 (6 bases). The V gene lost 2 bases and the J gene lost 3 bases, with 8 bases spanning the gap. Germline V CDR1 and CDR2: SGDLS, YYNGEE. CDR3 length: 13 residues. DNA of the CDR3: TGTGCCAGCAGCGTGGGACTCAAAGAGACCCAGTACTTC. Translated: CASSVGLKETQYF.

In this sample, this clonotype turned up a few times. This chain uses TRBV12-3 or TRBV12-4 with TRBJ2-7; D is possibly TRBD1 or TRBD2 (5 bases each). V was trimmed by 5 bases and J by 3 bases, leaving 14 bases between them. The CDR3 totals 14 residues. CDR3 loop: CASSRDGLNYEQYF. The CDR3 DNA reads TGTGCCAGCAGTAGGGACGGGTTGAACTACGAGCAGTACTTC.

This clonotype was seen more than once but under ten times. The J gene is TRBJ2-1, the V gene TRBV29-1; 12 bases line up with TRBD2. V was clipped by 6 bases and J by 0 bases; unmatched bases: 6. The CDR3 sequence is 16 residues long. Germline V gene sequence: CDR1 SQVTM, CDR2 ANQGSEA. CDR3 sequence: CSVGGLAGTSYNEQFF. The CDR3 nucleotides are TGCAGCGTGGGCGGACTAGCGGGAACCTCCTACAATGAGCAGTTCTTC.

This rearrangement joins TRBV3-1 to TRBJ1-6; D is uncertain. CDR1 is LGHDT, CDR2 YNNKEL, per germline (reference sequence). This CDR3 comprises 14 residues. The V end lost 1 base, the J end lost 5 bases, and 6 bases lay between the germline ends. CDR3 nucleotides: TGTGCCAGCAGCCAAGGACTGGATAATTCACCCCTCCACTTT. Translation: CASSQGLDNSPLHF.

The rearrangement uses TRBV4-3 and TRBJ2-1, with D tentatively TRBD2 (5 bases). The CDR3 length is 16 residues. Germline CDR1 LGHNA, CDR2 YSLEER. Trimming stripped 4 bases from V and 3 bases from J, with 16 bases between. CDR3 region: CASSPLASMIYNEQFF. As DNA, the CDR3 is TGCGCCAGCAGCCCTTTAGCGTCTATGATCTACAATGAGCAGTTCTTC.

This clonotype has more than one count but fewer than ten. This chain links TRBV9 with TRBJ2-2; D could derive from TRBD1 or TRBD2 (5 bases each). CDR3 length: 15 amino acids. The V and J ends lost 0 bases and 6 bases respectively, with 12 bases between them. Germline V gene lookup returns CDR1 SGDLS and CDR2 YYNGEE. CDR3 amino acids: CASSVDPGTAGELFF. Written as DNA, the CDR3 is TGTGCCAGCAGCGTAGATCCAGGGACGGCCGGGGAGCTGTTTTTT.

The J gene is TRBJ2-7, the V gene TRBV6-2 or TRBV6-3, with D hard to call. Germline lookup yields CDR1 MNHEY and CDR2 SVGEGT. Trimming took off 1 base at V and 6 bases at J, with 10 bases between the two ends. The CDR3 runs 13 residues. CDR3 coding DNA: TGTGCCAGCAGTTACTTAAGGAGTGGCGAGCAGTACTTC. Translated, it gives CASSYLRSGEQYF.

The chain uses TRBV7-8 and TRBJ2-7; unclear D gene. Germline assignment: CDR1 SGHVS and CDR2 FQNEAQ. The CDR3 spans 14 residues. Trimming removed 2 bases from V and 4 bases from J, with 12 bases in between. This CDR3 reads CASSLTHGPYEQYF. CDR3 sequence (DNA): TGTGCCAGCAGCTTAACTCACGGGCCGTACGAGCAGTACTTC.

The V gene is TRBV7-9, the J gene TRBJ2-7; 8 nucleotides agree with TRBD2. V was clipped by 1 base and J by 2 bases; unmatched bases: 10. CDR1 is SEHNR and CDR2 is FQNEAQ in the germline V gene (reference sequence). This CDR3 region has 17 residues. The CDR3 DNA sequence: TGTGCCAGCAGCTTAGTCCCCGCCGGGGGGGCACCCTACGAGCAGTACTTC. This gives the protein CASSLVPAGGAPYEQYF.

The chain combines TRBV5-1 with TRBJ1-4, with 11 bases that match TRBD1. The CDR3 is made up of 14 amino acids. The V segment lost 4 bases and the J segment 7 bases; nucleotides outside the gene matches: 3. Germline values: CDR1 SGHRS, CDR2 YFSETQ. CDR3 protein: CASSEGQGGEKLFF. The CDR3 DNA is TGCGCCAGCAGCGAGGGACAGGGGGGTGAAAAACTGTTTTTT.

The chain employs TRBV4-3 and TRBJ1-4; no clear D. This CDR3 has 15 residues. The V gene lost 1 base and the J gene lost 5 bases, with 11 bases spanning the gap. Per germline, CDR1 LGHNA and CDR2 YSLEER. The CDR3 sequence is CASSQGAVINEKLFF. The CDR3 DNA reads as TGCGCCAGCAGCCAAGGGGCGGTCATAAATGAAAAACTGTTTTTT.

This clonotype was seen only a few times. Written as DNA, the CDR3 is TGTGCCAGCAGCCAAGTGAGCGGAGGACCGGCGAACACCGGGGAGCTGTTTTTT. This codes for CASSQVSGGPANTGELFF. The rearrangement uses TRBV4-2 and TRBJ2-2, with a weak D call TRBD2 (5 bases). This CDR3 comprises 18 residues. Deletions cut 1 base from V and 0 bases from J, with 15 bases between. Germline V gene sequence: CDR1 LGHNA, CDR2 YNFKEQ.

This clonotype was observed many times. The chain has TRBV6-1 and TRBJ1-6; 7 positions match TRBD1. From germline, CDR1 is MNHNS and CDR2 SASEGT. The CDR3 totals 15 residues. V shed 0 bases, J shed 9 bases, and the junction held 5 bases outside the gene matches. CDR3 sequence (DNA): TGTGCCAGCAGTGAAGCAAGCCAGGGGGGTTCACCCCTCCACTTT. It is translated as CASSEASQGGSPLHF.

This clonotype was detected a few times. This chain links TRBV4-2 with TRBJ2-5; TRBD2 aligns across 11 bases. This CDR3 spans 16 amino acids. V was pared by 1 base and J by 7 bases, with 8 bases of the junction left unmatched. Germline V gene data show CDR1 as LGHNA and CDR2 as YNFKEQ. Written as DNA, the CDR3 is TGTGCCAGCAGCCAAGGCGTAGCGGGGGGGCCAGGGACCCAGTACTTC. It translates to CASSQGVAGGPGTQYF.

The V gene is TRBV4-1, the J gene TRBJ1-4; 8 bases line up with TRBD1. The CDR3 has 15 residues. With 0 bases clipped from V and 5 bases from J, the junction kept 2 bases outside the gene matches. Per the germline V gene, CDR1 is MGHRA and CDR2 is YSYEKL. DNA of the CDR3: TGCGCCAGCAGCCAAGAGGACAGGGTAAATGAAAAACTGTTTTTT. This encodes CASSQEDRVNEKLFF.

This sequence joins TRBV4-3 and TRBJ2-1; TRBD2 agrees at 11 bases. CDR3 length: 15 residues. V was clipped by 1 base and J by 10 bases; unmatched bases: 6. Germline V gene sequence: CDR1 LGHNA, CDR2 YSLEER. CDR3 region: CASSQVRLAGKEQFF. The CDR3 DNA sequence: TGCGCCAGCAGCCAAGTTCGACTAGCGGGAAAGGAGCAGTTCTTC.

The sample holds many counts of this clonotype. V and J are TRBV20-1 and TRBJ1-2; D is uncertain. The CDR3 runs 16 residues. The germline V and J ends were trimmed by 6 bases and 3 bases, with 23 bases remaining between them. Germline CDR1 and CDR2: DFQATT and SNEGSKA (reference sequence). The CDR3, as DNA: TGCAGTGCCGGAGGTACCGGAATCCCGGGCGACTATGGCTACACCTTC. Its translation is CSAGGTGIPGDYGYTF.

This clonotype was detected many times. J is TRBJ2-1 and V is TRBV29-1, with 12 bases lining up with TRBD1. The CDR3 loop spans 15 amino acids. J gave up 6 bases and V 6 bases, and 9 bases lay outside the gene matches. The germline V gene has CDR1 SQVTM and CDR2 ANQGSEA. The CDR3 loop reads CSVAGGTGGRNEQFF. CDR3 bases: TGCAGCGTGGCAGGGGGGACAGGGGGCCGCAATGAGCAGTTCTTC.

In its sample, this clonotype was seen a few times. The V call is TRBV6-1, the J call TRBJ2-5; D possibly corresponds to TRBD2 (6 bases). The germline CDR1 and CDR2 sequences are MNHNS and SASEGT. The V end lost 8 bases, the J end lost 2 bases, and 15 bases lay between the germline ends. This CDR3 is built from 14 residues. The CDR3 is CASGRQGLQETQYF. In DNA form, the CDR3 reads TGTGCCAGCGGACGGCAGGGACTTCAAGAGACCCAGTACTTC.

This clonotype was detected only a few times. The genes are TRBV12-3 or TRBV12-4 and TRBJ2-1; D is unresolved. Trimming took off 6 bases at V and 0 bases at J, with 15 bases between the two ends. The CDR3 is 16 amino acids. CDR3 residues: CASRDRRASSYNEQFF. The CDR3 DNA is TGTGCCAGCAGAGACCGACGTGCTAGCTCCTACAATGAGCAGTTCTTC.

The V gene is TRBV6-5, the J gene TRBJ2-7; D is unclear. Germline V gene lookup returns CDR1 MNHEY and CDR2 SVGAGI. The CDR3 consists of 15 residues. V was pared by 0 bases and J by 0 bases, with 9 bases between. DNA for the CDR3: TGTGCCAGCAGTTACTCGCTAGAGAGCTCCTACGAGCAGTACTTC. This gives the protein CASSYSLESSYEQYF.

In this sample, this clonotype turned up a few times. V is TRBV12-3 or TRBV12-4 and J is TRBJ1-5; 9 bases match TRBD1. CDR3 size: 16 residues. Unmatched junction bases numbered 7, after V lost 5 bases and J lost 2 bases. The CDR3 protein is CASSRTGGRGNQPQHF. Written as DNA, the CDR3 is TGTGCCAGCAGTCGAACAGGGGGCCGGGGCAATCAGCCCCAGCATTTT.

The table lists this clonotype with a few counts. The chain links TRBV15 to TRBJ1-1, with D possibly TRBD1 on 6 matching bases. The V end lost 0 bases, the J end lost 5 bases, and 16 bases lay between the germline ends. This CDR3 is 16 amino acids long. Germline CDR1 reads LNHNV; CDR2 reads YYDKDF (reference sequence). The chain's CDR3 is CATSRDRVQGGTEAFF. Written as DNA, the CDR3 is TGTGCCACCAGCAGAGATCGGGTACAGGGAGGGACTGAAGCTTTCTTT.

This clonotype was counted only a few times. The CDR3 bases are TGTGCCATCAAGACAGGAATGAACAATGAGCAGTTCTTC. It translates to CAIKTGMNNEQFF. V gene TRBV10-3 combines with J gene TRBJ2-1; D might be TRBD1 (6 bases). V was clipped by 7 bases and J by 5 bases, with 12 bases between them. CDR1 ENHRY and CDR2 SYGVKD come from the germline V gene. The CDR3 is 13 residues long.